These 6 T cell receptor beta chains were all obtained from the same sample, sequenced in a study of T cell responses to AZD1222 COVID-19 vaccine. The repertoire was sequenced with immunoSEQ multiplex PCR; TCRdb's copy has only in-frame clones and lacks some. The sample carries approximately 180,000 clones, 75% to 95% recorded once. Sequences were derived from peripheral blood, sampled on day 0 of AZD1222 vaccination. The receptors stem from an adult in good health.

In this sample, this clone turned up once. This sequence joins TRBV4-2 and TRBJ2-7; 7 bases agree with TRBD2. Germline values: CDR1 LGHNA, CDR2 YNFKEQ. V gave up 0 bases and J gave up 0 bases; unmatched junction bases: 8. This CDR3 region has 17 residues. The DNA for the CDR3 is TGTGCCAGCAGCCAAGATTCTAGCGGTACCAGCTCCTACGAGCAGTACTTC. Protein: CASSQDSSGTSSYEQYF.

The chain uses TRBV27 and TRBJ2-1; D may be TRBD2 (6 bases). The V gene's germline CDR1 is MNHEY and CDR2 SMNVEV (reference sequence). This CDR3 is 16 amino acids long. V lost 7 bases, J lost 9 bases, and 25 bases lay in between. Written as DNA, the CDR3 is TGTGCCAGCACTCCTCTTGGCGGGGCGATGTTTGGTGAGCAGTTCTTC. Amino acid sequence: CASTPLGGAMFGEQFF.

The chain uses TRBV5-6 and TRBJ1-4, with D possibly TRBD1 on 6 matching bases. Germline V CDR1 and CDR2: SGHDT, YYEEEE. V lost 4 bases to trimming and J lost 4 bases, with 14 bases between them. CDR3 length: 15 residues. This CDR3 reads CASSGSTGSNEKLFF. The CDR3 coding sequence is TGTGCCAGCAGCGGTTCGACAGGAAGTAATGAAAAACTGTTTTTT. Full variable domain (outside the CDR3, taken from reference TRBV5-6 and TRBJ1-4): DAGVTQSPTHLIKTRGQQVTLRCSPKSGHDTVSWYQQALGQGPQFIFQYYEEEERQRGNFPDRFSGHQFPNYSSELNVNALLLGDSALYLCASSGSTGSNEKLFFGSGTQLSVL.

This chain connects TRBV10-3 to TRBJ1-5; D gene unclear. Germline V gives CDR1 ENHRY, CDR2 SYGVKD. This CDR3 is built from 17 residues. The V end lost 0 bases, the J end lost 0 bases, and 12 bases lay between the germline ends. The CDR3 loop is CAISESGYGDSNQPQHF. The CDR3 DNA is TGTGCCATCAGTGAGTCAGGGTATGGGGATAGCAATCAGCCCCAGCATTTT.

This rearrangement joins TRBV7-9 to TRBJ1-5; weak D call: TRBD1 (5 bases). CDR1 and CDR2 (germline): SEHNR, FQNEAQ (reference sequence). The CDR3 loop spans 15 amino acids. Between the trimmed V and J ends, which lost 1 base and 5 bases, there was a span of 12 bases. The CDR3 region is CASSLGWGGDQPQHF. In DNA form, the CDR3 reads TGTGCCAGCAGCTTAGGATGGGGGGGAGATCAGCCCCAGCATTTT.

The chain joins TRBV6-5 to TRBJ2-7; the D gene is possibly TRBD1 (6 bases). V dropped 7 bases and J dropped 5 bases, with 9 bases sitting between them. The length of the CDR3 is 11 residues. The germline gives CDR1 MNHEY, CDR2 SVGAGI. Written as DNA, the CDR3 is TGTGCCAGCAACTACAGGGACGAGCAGTACTTC. Amino acids: CASNYRDEQYF.